The sequence of this TCR beta chain was determined in a study of T cell changes during pregnancy in multiple sclerosis. The method was immunoSEQ multiplex PCR; TCRdb's version includes in-frame clones alone and lacks a portion of them. The sample has 56,000 or so clones; around 89% are singletons. The sample here was peripheral blood, taken after pregnancy. The source is a female donor with multiple sclerosis, enrolled in a pregnancy study.

The CDR3 loop is CASSRPRGGYGYTF. The CDR3 region has the DNA TGTGCCAGCAGCCGACCTAGAGGGGGCTATGGCTACACCTTC. The gene calls are TRBV28 and TRBJ1-2; D perhaps matches TRBD1 (6 bases). The V and J ends lost 6 bases and 4 bases respectively, with 15 bases between them. Germline V gene lookup returns CDR1 MDHEN and CDR2 SYDVKM. This CDR3 is 14 amino acids long.